Listed below are T cell receptor beta chains from one sample, sequenced in a study of identical twins. Via MiXCR, TCRdb re-called the 5' RACE reads, giving one row per CDR3 protein. The sample includes approximately 230,000 distinct CDR3 sequences, roughly 13% of them seen just once. Sequencing was performed on memory (CD45RO+) T cells sorted from blood. These receptors all stem from a woman younger than 30 in good health. CDR3s include the opening cysteine and the closing phenylalanine or tryptophan. D genes are given only for firm matches. Not every row has a clone size; where given, it reads once, few, many or a size class.

abundance	v_gene	d_gene	j_gene	CDR3nt	CDR3aa
few	TRBV4-1	TRBD2	TRBJ2-1	TGCGCCAGCAGCCAAGGCGGGACTAGCGGTATATACAATGAGCAGTTCTTC	CASSQGGTSGIYNEQFF
many	TRBV29-1	TRBD1	TRBJ2-2	TGCAGCGTGGGGACAGGGTTGAGGGCCGGGGAGCTGTTTTTT	CSVGTGLRAGELFF
.	TRBV12-3/TRBV12-4	TRBD2	TRBJ2-7	TGTGCCAGCAGCCACAGCGGGGGGGTGGCCTACGAGCAGTACTTC	CASSHSGGVAYEQYF
.	TRBV27	.	TRBJ1-1	TGTGCCAGCAGTTTATACTACGCGGGGGCGAACACTGAAGCTTTCTTT	CASSLYYAGANTEAFF
once	TRBV7-2	TRBD2	TRBJ2-7	TGTGCCAGCAGCCTGCTCGCCGGGACTAGCGCTTCCAGCGAGCAGTACTTC	CASSLLAGTSASSEQYF
.	TRBV6-5	.	TRBJ2-4	TGTGCCAGCAGGCAGGACCAAAACATTCAGTACTTC	CASRQDQNIQYF
many	TRBV18	.	TRBJ1-5	TGTGCCAGCTCACCTGAGTCGAGGGGAACTAGCAATCAGCCCCAGCATTTT	CASSPESRGTSNQPQHF
.	TRBV6-1	.	TRBJ2-3	TGTGCCGGCAAGCAAGGGGGGGCCCCCGCACTGTATTTT	CAGKQGGAPALYF
.	TRBV5-8	TRBD2	TRBJ2-1	TGTGCCAGCACCAGCGGTTCGTTTCGTGGCGGACTAGCGGAGCAATTC	CASTSGSFRGGLAEQF
few	TRBV12-3/TRBV12-4	TRBD1	TRBJ2-3	TGTGCCAGCAGTAAGGACAGGGGGTCCTCTTATACGCAGTATTTT	CASSKDRGSSYTQYF
.	TRBV3-1	.	TRBJ1-2	TGTGCCAGCAGCCAAGTTGCCCGATCGGATGGCTACACCTTC	CASSQVARSDGYTF
few	TRBV12-3/TRBV12-4	.	TRBJ2-7	TGTGCCAGCAGTTCCTTTAAGACGGGCAGCTCCTACGAGCAGTACTTC	CASSSFKTGSSYEQYF
.	TRBV20-1	.	TRBJ2-3	TGCAGTGCTAGAGATCTGTCTGTTGATACGCAGTATTTT	CSARDLSVDTQYF
.	TRBV5-1	TRBD1	TRBJ2-7	TGCGCCAGCAGCTTAAGTCAGGGGGTCGAGCAGTACTTC	CASSLSQGVEQYF
.	TRBV7-6	.	TRBJ1-2	TGTGCCAGCAGCCTGTACTCGGGCAACTATGGCTACACCTTC	CASSLYSGNYGYTF
many	TRBV29-1	.	TRBJ1-2	TGCAGCGTTCAATCCGGCCTCAACTATGGCTACACCTTC	CSVQSGLNYGYTF
.	TRBV5-1	TRBD1	TRBJ2-3	TGCGCCAGCAAAGAGACAGGGGGCTGGGCAGATACGCAGTATTTT	CASKETGGWADTQYF